This TCR beta chain derives from a study of regulatory T cells in long-lasting Graves disease. Trimming took 3 bases from V and 4 from J; bases not matched to a gene: 6. The CDR3 has 15 residues. Germline V gene data show CDR1 as SGHVS and CDR2 as FQNEAQ. Time point denoted: newly diagnosed GD, antithyroid drugs for less than 3 months. TCR sequences were obtained from RNA taken from PBMCs. Xi'an, China, was home to the endocrinology department that provided patients. This clonotype was counted between two and nine times. In building TCR beta libraries, iRepertoire HTBI primers were used together with Arm-PCR of CDR3 regions. TCRdb re-analysed the multiplex PCR reads in MiXCR, keeping a single row per CDR3 protein. This sample has under 450,000 distinct CDR3 sequences, with about an eighth found just once. A further study also used this sample, focusing on T cells in Graves' hyperthyroidism and ophthalmopathy. That work adds: The HTBI primer set served for first-round RT-PCR of the TCR CDR3.

The TCR sequence derives from a young woman with Graves disease. The material was peripheral blood mononuclear cells (PBMCs), obtained at new diagnosis, from a patient treated with antithyroid drugs. V and J are TRBV7-8 and TRBJ2-1; TRBD1 aligns across 7 bases. The CDR3 sequence is CASSLDRYPYNEQFF. CDR3 coding DNA: TGTGCCAGCAGCTTGGACAGGTACCCTTACAATGAGCAGTTCTTC.